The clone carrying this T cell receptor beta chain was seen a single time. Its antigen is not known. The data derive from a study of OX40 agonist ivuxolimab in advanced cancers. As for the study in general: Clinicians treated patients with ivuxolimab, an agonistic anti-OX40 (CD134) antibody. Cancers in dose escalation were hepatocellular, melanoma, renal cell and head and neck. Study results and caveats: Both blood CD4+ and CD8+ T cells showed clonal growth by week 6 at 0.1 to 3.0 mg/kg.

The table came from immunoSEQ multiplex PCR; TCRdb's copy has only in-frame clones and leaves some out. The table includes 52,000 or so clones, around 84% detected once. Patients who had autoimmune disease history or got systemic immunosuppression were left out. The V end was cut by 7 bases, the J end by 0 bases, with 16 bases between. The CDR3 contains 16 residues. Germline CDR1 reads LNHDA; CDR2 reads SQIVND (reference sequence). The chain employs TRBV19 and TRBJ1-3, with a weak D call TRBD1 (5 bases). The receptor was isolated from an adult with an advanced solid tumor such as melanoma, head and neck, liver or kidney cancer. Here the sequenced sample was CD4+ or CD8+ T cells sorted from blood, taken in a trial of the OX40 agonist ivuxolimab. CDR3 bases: TGTGCCAGTACCCCTCCCAAAGGGGTCTCTGGAAACACCATATATTTT. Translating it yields CASTPPKGVSGNTIYF.